Sequencing of this T cell receptor (beta chain) was carried out in a study of blood T cell repertoires in COVID-19. Study details: Specimens from acute and convalescent COVID-19 originated in the United States, Italy and Spain.

The repertoire was sequenced with immunoSEQ multiplex PCR; TCRdb's copy has only in-frame clones and lacks some. The sample consists of some 16,000 clones, more than 85% of them appearing once. This TCR derives from a human donor in a cohort sampled during active COVID-19. Sequences were obtained from peripheral blood.

CDR3 protein: CASSDRGIEETQYF. The CDR3 DNA reads as TGTGCCAGCAGTGACAGGGGAATCGAAGAGACCCAGTACTTC. The chain is built from TRBV6-2 or TRBV6-3 and TRBJ2-5, with 8 bases identical to TRBD1. The V segment lost 5 bases and the J segment 3 bases; nucleotides outside the gene matches: 5. This CDR3 has 14 residues. Germline CDR1 is MNHEY and CDR2 is SVGEGT.